The 32 T cell receptor beta chains listed next were all sequenced from one sample in a study of T-cell memory formation after mild COVID-19 (dated by TCRdb to the early 2020s). The protocol used for the library was 5' RACE. TCRdb shows the sequencer as Illumina NovaSeq 6000. TCRdb reworked the public reads: Q25 trimming with fastp, MiXCR clone assembly, productive beta chains retained. Identical CDR3 protein sequences are pooled into one entry, listed with their most common genes and DNA. The sample includes a few hundred thousand distinct CDR3 sequences, with about a sixth observed a single time. In total, the top ten clones hold around 24% of the sample. The sequencing input was PBMCs or a T cell subset sorted from them (not recorded which). The receptors stem from a man younger than 35 who had mild COVID-19 (a few samples of this study predate the infection). The sample titles of this study are shuffled in the database, so cell type and time point are left out; the donor was told from shared clones.

A few counts support this clonotype. This rearrangement joins TRBV28 to TRBJ2-3, with D perhaps TRBD2 (5 bases). This CDR3 comprises 14 residues. Germline values: CDR1 MDHEN, CDR2 SYDVKM. V was clipped by 2 bases and J by 5 bases, with 11 bases between them. DNA of the CDR3: TGTGCCAGCAGTTTAGTCGGGATGGGAGATACGCAGTATTTT. This translates into CASSLVGMGDTQYF.

The chain couples TRBV23-1 to TRBJ2-2, with D perhaps matching TRBD2 (6 bases). TRBV23-1 is an ORF, and what it does is uncertain. Trimming took off 3 bases at V and 3 bases at J, with 11 bases between the two ends. This CDR3 has 15 residues. The CDR3 protein is CASSHPGTHTGELFF. CDR3 coding DNA: TGCGCCAGCAGTCACCCGGGGACTCACACCGGGGAGCTGTTTTTT.

This clonotype was counted a single time. The rearrangement links TRBV21-1 to TRBJ1-2; the tabulated D call, TRBD1, remains unverified against the DNA. TRBV21-1 is noted as a pseudogene. There are 16 residues in the CDR3. CDR3 nucleotide sequence: TGTGCCAGCAGCTTTAGGACAGGGGAATTCTATACTGGCTACACCTTC. Translating gives CASSFRTGEFYTGYTF.

The chain carries TRBV10-3 and TRBJ2-7; weak D call: TRBD1 (5 bases). Germline-derived CDR1 and CDR2 are ENHRY and SYGVKD. The CDR3 extends over 12 amino acids. V was shortened by 6 bases and J by 5 bases, with 11 bases between the two germline ends. CDR3 residues: CAIRAGINEQYF. The CDR3 DNA is TGTGCCATCAGAGCAGGGATCAACGAGCAGTACTTC.

The chain joins TRBV5-1 to TRBJ1-1, with no clear D. CDR3 length: 15 residues. V lost 0 bases, J lost 0 bases, and 9 bases lay in between. Germline V gives CDR1 SGHRS, CDR2 YFSETQ. CDR3 loop: CASSLAADMNTEAFF. The CDR3 DNA reads TGCGCCAGCAGCTTGGCAGCAGACATGAACACTGAAGCTTTCTTT.

This clonotype was observed many times. The chain is built from TRBV19 and TRBJ1-1; D uncertain. This CDR3 is 15 amino acids long. Trimming shortened V by 5 bases and J by 1 base, and 14 bases separated the two germline ends. Per the germline V gene, CDR1 is LNHDA and CDR2 is SQIVND (reference sequence). The CDR3 DNA sequence: TGTGCCAGTAGTCATCGTGAGTTGAGGAACACTGAAGCTTTCTTT. It yields the protein CASSHRELRNTEAFF.

This clonotype appeared many times. The V and J genes are TRBV5-6 and TRBJ2-5; 9 bases line up with TRBD1. V lost 5 bases and J lost 5; bases outside the gene matches: 13. Germline CDR1 and CDR2: SGHDT and YYEEEE. The CDR3 runs to 16 residues. In nucleotides, the CDR3 is TGTGCCAGCAGGCGGCGACTACAGGGGGCGGGTGAGACCCAGTACTTC. As protein: CASRRRLQGAGETQYF.

The V call is TRBV6-2 or TRBV6-3, the J call TRBJ2-3; D is undetermined. Germline values: CDR1 MNHEY, CDR2 SVGEGT. Trimming took off 5 bases at V and 5 bases at J, with 14 bases between the two ends. This CDR3 spans 14 amino acids. CDR3: CASSPVIGEDTQYF. The CDR3 region has the DNA TGTGCCAGCAGTCCGGTCATTGGGGAAGATACGCAGTATTTT.

CDR3 amino acids: CASSFGTGGNNEQFF. The CDR3 nucleotides are TGTGCCAGCAGCTTCGGGACAGGGGGTAACAATGAGCAGTTCTTC. The chain links TRBV7-6 to TRBJ2-1; 11 bases fit TRBD1. After removal of 3 bases from V and 5 bases from J, the junction contained 3 bases not matched to a gene. This CDR3 contains 15 residues. Germline assignment: CDR1 SGHVS and CDR2 FNYEAQ. The full variable domain, rest sourced from reference TRBV7-6 and TRBJ2-1, is GAGVSQSPRYKVTKRGQDVALRCDPISGHVSLYWYRQALGQGPEFLTYFNYEAQQDKSGLPNDRFSAERPEGSISTLTIQRTEQRDSAMYRCASSFGTGGNNEQFFGPGTRLTVL.

This clonotype was counted ten times or more. The rearrangement joins TRBV7-8 to TRBJ2-7, with 11 bases lining up with TRBD2. V shed 4 bases and J 4 bases; nucleotides not matched to a gene: 3. This CDR3 spans 14 amino acids. Germline-derived CDR1 and CDR2 are SGHVS and FQNEAQ. The CDR3 sequence is CASSWGLADYEQYV. CDR3 sequence (DNA): TGTGCCAGCAGCTGGGGACTAGCGGATTACGAGCAGTACGTC.

The V gene is TRBV29-1, the J gene TRBJ2-2; D might be TRBD1 (6 bases). Germline CDR1 reads SQVTM; CDR2 reads ANQGSEA. This CDR3 contains 17 residues. V gave up 5 bases and J gave up 0 bases, with 19 bases separating them. CDR3 bases: TGCAGCGTTATGCCCTCCGCCGACAGGACGAACACCGGGGAGCTGTTTTTT. This codes for CSVMPSADRTNTGELFF.

This chain joins TRBV7-9 and TRBJ1-2; D may be TRBD1 (5 bases). CDR3 length: 13 amino acids. V gave up 5 bases and J gave up 6 bases, with 13 bases separating them. Germline loops: CDR1 SEHNR, CDR2 FQNEAQ (reference sequence). CDR3 loop: CASSPRGVNGYTF. The CDR3 region has the DNA TGTGCCAGCAGCCCCCGAGGGGTGAATGGCTACACCTTC.

In this sample, this clonotype turned up a few times. The V gene is TRBV10-2, the J gene TRBJ2-7; 11 nucleotides line up with TRBD2. The CDR3 loop spans 14 amino acids. The junction had 4 bases not matched to a gene; V was cut back by 4 bases and J by 5 bases. The germline CDR1 and CDR2 sequences are WSHSY and SAAADI. The CDR3, as DNA: TGCGCCAGCAGTGTAGCGGGGGGGTTGGACGAGCAGTACTTC. Its protein is CASSVAGGLDEQYF.

The V and J genes are TRBV2 and TRBJ2-6; unclear D gene. This CDR3 has 18 amino acids. Trimming removed 5 bases from V and 3 bases from J, with 20 bases in between. Germline loops: CDR1 SNHLY, CDR2 FYNNEI. This CDR3 is CASSSGSRASGGANVLTF. In DNA, the CDR3 is TGTGCCAGCAGTTCCGGGTCTAGGGCTTCGGGTGGGGCCAACGTCCTGACTTTC.

This clonotype was observed many times. The chain has TRBV4-3 and TRBJ2-7, with 9 bases matching TRBD1. This CDR3 has 16 amino acids. V was pared by 1 base and J by 0 bases, with 4 bases of the junction left unmatched. The germline gives CDR1 LGHNA, CDR2 YSLEER. CDR3: CASSQAPGQGSYEQYF. CDR3 sequence (DNA): TGCGCCAGCAGCCAAGCCCCGGGACAGGGCTCCTACGAGCAGTACTTC.

V and J are TRBV6-2 or TRBV6-3 and TRBJ1-5; D possibly corresponds to TRBD1 (6 bases). Trimming stripped 7 bases from V and 8 bases from J, with 12 bases between. The CDR3 is 12 residues long. Germline lookup yields CDR1 MNHEY and CDR2 SVGEGT. CDR3 DNA: TGTGCCAGCACTCGCGAGGGGGAGCCCCAGCATTTT. Amino acid sequence: CASTREGEPQHF.

This clonotype was recorded many times. The chain combines TRBV30 with TRBJ1-1; tentatively, D is TRBD1 (5 bases). Germline lookup yields CDR1 GTSNPN and CDR2 SVGIG (reference sequence). The CDR3 totals 11 residues. Trimming pared 0 bases from V and 11 bases from J, leaving 10 bases between. The CDR3 sequence: CAWSVQGSAFF. DNA for the CDR3: TGTGCCTGGAGTGTTCAGGGATCGGCTTTCTTT. Using reference TRBV30 and TRBJ1-1 for the parts outside the CDR3, the full variable domain is SQTIHQWPATLVQPVGSPLSLECTVEGTSNPNLYWYRQAAGRGLQLLFYSVGIGQISSEVPQNLSASRPQDRQFILSSKKLLLSDSGFYLCAWSVQGSAFFGQGTRLTVV.

CDR3 protein: CASETGDTYEQYF. CDR3 in DNA: TGTGCCAGCGAGACAGGGGACACCTACGAGCAGTACTTC. The rearrangement uses TRBV6-1 and TRBJ2-7, with TRBD1 matching over 8 bases. The length of the CDR3 is 13 residues. V trimming: 8 bases; J trimming: 2 bases; junction bases outside the gene matches: 5. Germline V gene data show CDR1 as MNHNS and CDR2 as SASEGT.

This clonotype was recorded a few times. The chain carries TRBV3-1 and TRBJ1-2, with D perhaps TRBD1 (5 bases). CDR1 and CDR2 from the germline V gene are LGHDT and YNNKEL (reference sequence). Trimming removed 4 bases at V and 2 bases at J, with 11 bases between. The CDR3 is 14 residues long. The CDR3 region is CASSRGTENYGYTF. Here the CDR3 DNA reads TGTGCCAGCAGCCGAGGGACGGAGAACTATGGCTACACCTTC.

V is TRBV7-2 and J is TRBJ1-1; possible D gene TRBD1, 5 bases. V was shortened by 5 bases and J by 4 bases, with 11 bases between the two germline ends. This CDR3 has 13 amino acids. CDR1 SGHTA and CDR2 FQGNSA come from the germline V gene. The CDR3 DNA reads as TGTGCCAGCAGCGAGGAGAGGGGCACTGAAGCTTTCTTT. Translation: CASSEERGTEAFF.

This clonotype has at least ten counts. This chain joins TRBV5-5 and TRBJ1-2; 7 bases are shared with TRBD1. V gave up 4 bases and J gave up 2 bases; unmatched junction bases: 5. From germline, CDR1 is SGHKS and CDR2 YYEKEE (reference sequence). The CDR3 has 14 residues. CDR3 in DNA: TGTGCCAGCAGCCCGGGGGACAGCAACTATGGCTACACCTTC. Protein product: CASSPGDSNYGYTF.

The V call is TRBV24-1, the J call TRBJ2-1, with D tentatively TRBD1 or TRBD2 (7 bases each). The V and J ends lost 9 bases and 2 bases respectively, with 16 bases between them. Germline V lookup: CDR1 KGHDR, CDR2 SFDVKD. The CDR3 runs to 15 residues. The CDR3: CATGEGGGPYNEQFF. DNA for the CDR3: TGTGCCACCGGGGAGGGAGGGGGCCCCTACAATGAGCAGTTCTTC.

This clonotype was seen at least ten times. V usage is TRBV29-1 and J usage is TRBJ2-5, with 9 bases that match TRBD1. Per the germline V gene, CDR1 is SQVTM and CDR2 is ANQGSEA. J was trimmed by 5 bases and V by 7 bases; bases with no gene match: 5. The CDR3 sequence is 12 residues long. In DNA, the CDR3 is TGCAGCGCCACAGGGGGCAAGGAGACCCAGTACTTC. This translates into CSATGGKETQYF.

V usage is TRBV11-2 and J usage is TRBJ1-6, with D possibly being TRBD1 (6 bases). CDR1 is SGHAT, CDR2 FQNNGV, per germline. The length of the CDR3 is 15 residues. V was shortened by 8 bases and J by 6 bases, with 17 bases between the two germline ends. This CDR3 is CASRRPGHANSPLHF. In DNA form, the CDR3 reads TGTGCCAGCCGCCGTCCGGGACACGCTAATTCACCCCTCCACTTT.

J is TRBJ1-1 and V is TRBV27; the D is unclear. Germline CDR1 is MNHEY and CDR2 is SMNVEV (reference sequence). V was clipped by 6 bases and J by 3 bases, with 11 bases between them. The CDR3 extends over 13 amino acids. CDR3 coding DNA: TGTGCCAGCAGCCCCGGAGTTTACACTGAAGCTTTCTTT. This sequence encodes CASSPGVYTEAFF.

The genes are TRBV12-3 or TRBV12-4 and TRBJ2-5; 8 bases are a match to TRBD1. J lost 5 bases, V lost 3 bases, and 2 bases had no gene match. CDR3 size: 13 residues. This CDR3 reads CASSFRGPETQYF. For the CDR3, the DNA is TGTGCCAGCAGTTTCAGGGGGCCGGAGACCCAGTACTTC.

The chain has TRBV10-2 and TRBJ1-1; D is undetermined. Germline V gene lookup returns CDR1 WSHSY and CDR2 SAAADI. The CDR3 totals 11 residues. V was shortened by 5 bases and J by 7 bases, with 8 bases between the two germline ends. CDR3 protein: CASSTTYEAFF. The CDR3 DNA follows: TGCGCCAGCAGTACCACATATGAAGCTTTCTTT.

This clonotype was detected only a few times. CDR3 loop: CASSSQGTYEQYF. In DNA form, the CDR3 reads TGTGCCAGCAGCTCACAGGGCACCTACGAGCAGTACTTC. This chain joins TRBV7-6 and TRBJ2-7, with TRBD1 as a possible D gene (6 bases). The CDR3 has 13 amino acids. Per the germline V gene, CDR1 is SGHVS and CDR2 is FNYEAQ. Trimming removed 4 bases at V and 2 bases at J, with 9 bases between.

With regard to this clonotype: This may stem from a read error, because a much larger clone lies one nucleotide away. The V and J genes are TRBV7-3 and TRBJ2-3; 12 bases agree with TRBD2. The CDR3 has 15 residues. J lost 4 bases, V lost 5 bases, and 4 bases had no gene match. Germline loops: CDR1 SGHTA, CDR2 FQGTGA. CDR3 sequence: CASSPSGGASDTQYF. CDR3 nucleotide sequence: TGTGCCAGCAGCCCTAGCGGGGGGGCCTCAGATACGCAGTATTTT.

This clonotype has just a few counts. This chain connects TRBV12-3 or TRBV12-4 to TRBJ2-7; D perhaps matches TRBD1 (5 bases). The V end was cut by 3 bases, the J end by 5 bases, with 11 bases between. This CDR3 region has 13 residues. CDR3 amino acids: CASSFGREHEQYF. The CDR3 region has the DNA TGTGCCAGCAGTTTCGGCAGGGAACACGAGCAGTACTTC.

The table lists this clonotype with a few counts. The V call is TRBV5-4, the J call TRBJ1-3, with no clear D. With 0 bases removed from V and 3 bases from J, the gap between germline ends came to 7 bases. Germline V gene sequence: CDR1 SGHNT, CDR2 YYREEE (reference sequence). The CDR3 runs 14 residues. In DNA, the CDR3 is TGTGCCAGCAGCTTGGAGCGAAGTGGAAACACCATATATTTT. Translated: CASSLERSGNTIYF.

CDR3 sequence reads: CASTYPGANVLTF. The CDR3 DNA reads as TGTGCCAGCACCTATCCTGGGGCCAACGTCCTGACTTTC. The gene calls are TRBV6-2 or TRBV6-3 and TRBJ2-6; D not resolved. Germline values: CDR1 MNHEY, CDR2 SVGEGT. With 7 bases removed from V and 2 bases from J, the gap between germline ends came to 6 bases. The CDR3 is made up of 13 amino acids.